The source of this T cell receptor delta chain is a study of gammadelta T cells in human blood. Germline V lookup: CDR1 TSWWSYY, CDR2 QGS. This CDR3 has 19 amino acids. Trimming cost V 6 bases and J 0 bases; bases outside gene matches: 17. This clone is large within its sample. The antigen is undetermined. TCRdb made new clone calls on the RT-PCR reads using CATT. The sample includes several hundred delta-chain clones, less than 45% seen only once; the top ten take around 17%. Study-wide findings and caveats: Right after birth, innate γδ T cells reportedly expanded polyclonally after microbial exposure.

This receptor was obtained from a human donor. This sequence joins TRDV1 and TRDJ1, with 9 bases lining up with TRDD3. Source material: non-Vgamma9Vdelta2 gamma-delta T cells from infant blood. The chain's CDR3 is CALGGYAGASGGYTDKLIF. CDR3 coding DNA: TGTGCTCTTGGAGGCTACGCCGGCGCGTCTGGGGGATACACCGATAAACTCATCTTT.